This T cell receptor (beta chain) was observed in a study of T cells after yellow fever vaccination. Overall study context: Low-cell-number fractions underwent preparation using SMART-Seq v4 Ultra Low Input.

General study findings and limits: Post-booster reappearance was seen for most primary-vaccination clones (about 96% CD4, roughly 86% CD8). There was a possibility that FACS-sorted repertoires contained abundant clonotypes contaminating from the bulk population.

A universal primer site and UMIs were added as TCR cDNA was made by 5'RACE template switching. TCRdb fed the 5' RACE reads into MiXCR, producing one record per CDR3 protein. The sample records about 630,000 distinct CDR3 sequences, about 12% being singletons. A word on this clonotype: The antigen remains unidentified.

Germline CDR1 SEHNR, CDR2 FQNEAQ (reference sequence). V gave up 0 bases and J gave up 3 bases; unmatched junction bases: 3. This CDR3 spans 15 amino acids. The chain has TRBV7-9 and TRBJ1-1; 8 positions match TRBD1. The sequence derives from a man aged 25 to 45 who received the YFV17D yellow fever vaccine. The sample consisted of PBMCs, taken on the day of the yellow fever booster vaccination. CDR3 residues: CASSLADRAHTEAFF. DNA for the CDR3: TGTGCCAGCAGCTTAGCGGACAGGGCGCACACTGAAGCTTTCTTT. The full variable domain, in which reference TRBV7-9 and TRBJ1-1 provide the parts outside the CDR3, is DTGVSQNPRHKITKRGQNVTFRCDPISEHNRLYWYRQTLGQGPEFLTYFQNEAQLEKSRLLSDRFSAERPKGSFSTLEIQRTEQGDSAMYLCASSLADRAHTEAFFGQGTRLTVV.